The 11 T cell receptor beta chains in this list originate from one sample, sequenced in a study of blood T cell repertoires in COVID-19. Libraries were prepared by immunoSEQ multiplex PCR; TCRdb keeps only in-frame clonotypes and omits some of them. The sample contains more than 300,000 clones, roughly 86% of which appear only once. Sequencing was carried out using peripheral blood. The source is a woman in her twenties or thirties with COVID-19, enrolled during active disease.

The chain has TRBV18 and TRBJ1-5; TRBD1 agrees at 8 bases. V gave up 5 bases and J gave up 4 bases; unmatched junction bases: 4. The CDR3 has 14 residues. Germline V gene data show CDR1 as KGHSH and CDR2 as LQKENI. The chain's CDR3 is CASSGQGGNQPQHF. CDR3 DNA: TGTGCCAGCTCAGGACAGGGAGGTAATCAGCCCCAGCATTTT.

Concerning this clone itself: Other DNA sequences in the same sample also yield this CDR3. This sequence joins TRBV5-1 and TRBJ1-1; a weak D match, TRBD1 (6 bases). CDR3 length: 14 residues. Germline-derived CDR1 and CDR2 are SGHRS and YFSETQ. V lost 1 base to trimming and J lost 5 bases, with 12 bases between them. CDR3 sequence: CASSLTGRGTEAFF. CDR3 nucleotides: TGCGCCAGCAGCTTGACAGGAAGGGGGACTGAAGCTTTCTTT.

The V call is TRBV5-1, the J call TRBJ2-7, with a weak D call TRBD1 (6 bases). The V and J ends lost 3 bases and 1 base respectively, with 8 bases between them. There are 13 residues in the CDR3. Germline assignment: CDR1 SGHRS and CDR2 YFSETQ. Written as DNA, the CDR3 is TGCGCCAGCAGCTGGACAGCTTCCTACGAGCAGTACTTC. Residues: CASSWTASYEQYF.

The gene calls are TRBV18 and TRBJ2-1, with D perhaps TRBD1 (6 bases). The V gene lost 6 bases and the J gene lost 0 bases, with 12 bases spanning the gap. The CDR3 is 15 residues long. CDR1 and CDR2 (germline): KGHSH, LQKENI. The chain's CDR3 is CASSQGQSSYNEQFF. CDR3 coding DNA: TGTGCCAGCTCTCAGGGGCAGAGCTCCTACAATGAGCAGTTCTTC.

This chain links TRBV15 with TRBJ1-3, with D perhaps matching TRBD1 (6 bases). This CDR3 region has 15 residues. CDR1 and CDR2 from the germline V gene are LNHNV and YYDKDF (reference sequence). V lost 1 base and J lost 2, with 9 bases in between. CDR3 DNA: TGTGCCACCAGCAGAGTACAGGGCCCTGGAAACACCATATATTTT. Translated: CATSRVQGPGNTIYF. The variable domain in full, with the rest retrieved from reference TRBV15 and TRBJ1-3, is DAMVIQNPRYQVTQFGKPVTLSCSQTLNHNVMYWYQQKSSQAPKLLFHYYDKDFNNEADTPDNFQSRRPNTSFCFLDIRSPGLGDTAMYLCATSRVQGPGNTIYFGEGSWLTVV.

This chain links TRBV28 with TRBJ2-7, with a possible D match to TRBD1 (6 bases). This CDR3 spans 15 amino acids. Between the trimmed V and J ends, which lost 4 bases and 0 bases, there was a span of 13 bases. Germline assignment: CDR1 MDHEN and CDR2 SYDVKM. The CDR3 nucleotides are TGTGCCAGCAGTTCCGACAGCAGGGGCTCCTACGAGCAGTACTTC. Translating gives CASSSDSRGSYEQYF.

The chain combines TRBV5-1 with TRBJ1-2; 11 bases fit TRBD1. CDR1 is SGHRS, CDR2 YFSETQ, per germline. Trimming at V came to 4 bases and at J to 3 bases, leaving 2 bases not matched to a gene. This CDR3 region has 14 residues. The CDR3 spells CASSRTGGDYGYTF. CDR3 sequence (DNA): TGCGCCAGCAGCCGGACAGGGGGCGACTATGGCTACACCTTC. The variable domain in full, completed from reference TRBV5-1 and TRBJ1-2, reads KAGVTQTPRYLIKTRGQQVTLSCSPISGHRSVSWYQQTPGQGLQFLFEYFSETQRNKGNFPGRFSGRQFSNSRSEMNVSTLELGDSALYLCASSRTGGDYGYTFGSGTRLTVV.

This chain uses TRBV7-3 with TRBJ2-3, with a tentative D call TRBD1 (6 bases). The CDR3 totals 16 residues. The germline V gene has CDR1 SGHTA and CDR2 FQGTGA. V was pared by 5 bases and J by 0 bases, with 15 bases between. In DNA, the CDR3 is TGTGCCAGCAGCCAGAAGGGGGATACTAGCACAGATACGCAGTATTTT. Protein: CASSQKGDTSTDTQYF.

This clone came up once. The chain carries TRBV7-3 and TRBJ2-2; 9 bases agree with TRBD1. V shed 5 bases and J 5 bases; nucleotides not matched to a gene: 6. Germline V lookup: CDR1 SGHTA, CDR2 FQGTGA. The CDR3 has 15 residues. The CDR3 loop is CASSADRGVTGELFF. The CDR3 nucleotides are TGTGCCAGCAGCGCCGACAGGGGGGTAACCGGGGAGCTGTTTTTT.

V is TRBV6-4 and J is TRBJ1-5; D is possibly TRBD1 (6 bases). CDR3 length equals 11 residues. Germline values: CDR1 MRHNA, CDR2 SNTAGT. Trimming pared 6 bases from V and 6 bases from J, leaving 6 bases between. In DNA form, the CDR3 reads TGTGCCAGCAGACAGGGTCAGCCCCAGCATTTT. Translation: CASRQGQPQHF.

This chain links TRBV19 with TRBJ2-1, with D perhaps matching TRBD2 (7 bases). V was clipped by 8 bases and J by 6 bases, with 20 bases between them. The CDR3 runs 15 residues. Germline lookup yields CDR1 LNHDA and CDR2 SQIVND (reference sequence). CDR3 sequence (DNA): TGTGCCAGTTGCGATTCCCGGGGGGCCTGCAATGAGCAGTTCTTC. It is translated as CASCDSRGACNEQFF.